These 6 T cell receptor beta chains were all obtained from the same sample, sequenced in a study of blood T cell repertoires in COVID-19. Method: immunoSEQ multiplex PCR; TCRdb's copy keeps in-frame clones and lacks some. The sample consists of about 35,000 clones, about 89% of them appearing once. The sequenced sample was peripheral blood. These receptors all come from a human donor in a cohort sampled during active COVID-19.

The chain links TRBV6-1 to TRBJ1-5; 9 bases map to TRBD1. CDR3 length equals 16 residues. Trimming removed 2 bases from V and 4 bases from J; junction bases left unmatched: 6. Germline CDR1 and CDR2: MNHNS and SASEGT. CDR3 in DNA: TGTGCCAGCAGTGAAAATCGCGGACAGGGGAATCAGCCCCAGCATTTT. Its protein is CASSENRGQGNQPQHF.

This rearrangement joins TRBV2 to TRBJ1-6; 9 bases fit TRBD1. The germline gives CDR1 SNHLY, CDR2 FYNNEI. V lost 7 bases, J lost 6 bases, and 10 bases stayed unmatched. This CDR3 has 16 amino acids. The CDR3 loop is CASTGDRALSNSPLHF. The CDR3 DNA reads as TGTGCCAGCACCGGGGACAGGGCATTAAGTAATTCACCCCTCCACTTT.

The chain employs TRBV5-1 and TRBJ2-7, with TRBD1 matching over 9 bases. J was trimmed by 0 bases and V by 2 bases; bases with no gene match: 3. Germline values: CDR1 SGHRS, CDR2 YFSETQ. CDR3 size: 15 residues. CDR3 nucleotides: TGCGCCAGCAGCTTAGGGACAGGGAGCTCCTACGAGCAGTACTTC. The encoded protein is CASSLGTGSSYEQYF.

This chain connects TRBV28 to TRBJ2-5; TRBD1 agrees at 8 bases. The germline gives CDR1 MDHEN, CDR2 SYDVKM. With 5 bases clipped from V and 4 bases from J, the junction kept 6 bases outside the gene matches. This CDR3 contains 14 residues. The CDR3 is CASSMGQAVETQYF. As DNA, the CDR3 is TGTGCCAGCAGTATGGGACAGGCGGTAGAGACCCAGTACTTC.

This chain connects TRBV4-2 to TRBJ2-3, with D possibly TRBD2 on 7 matching bases. V gave up 1 base and J gave up 2 bases, with 16 bases separating them. Germline values: CDR1 LGHNA, CDR2 YNFKEQ. The CDR3 is 17 residues long. CDR3 sequence (DNA): TGTGCCAGCAGCCAAGGTATGGGCGGGGGCGACACAGATACGCAGTATTTT. Protein: CASSQGMGGGDTDTQYF.

This clone was recorded once. The V gene is TRBV7-2, the J gene TRBJ2-1; tentatively, D is TRBD1 (7 bases). Trimming removed 3 bases from V and 4 bases from J, with 13 bases in between. CDR1 SGHTA and CDR2 FQGNSA come from the germline V gene. The CDR3 extends over 15 amino acids. CDR3 sequence: CASSFGAGGYNEQFF. CDR3 DNA: TGTGCCAGCAGCTTTGGGGCAGGGGGGTACAATGAGCAGTTCTTC.